This T cell receptor beta chain comes out of a study of identical twins. J lost 6 bases, V lost 3 bases, and 6 bases had no gene match. The CDR3 consists of 15 residues. TCRdb processed the 5' RACE reads anew with MiXCR; each CDR3 protein has one entry. There are about 470,000 distinct CDR3 sequences in the sample; roughly 24% occur only once, and about 2.7% lies in the top ten. This clonotype was recorded a few times. These records were also assigned to another study, of T cells expressing NK-cell markers. As that report states: Also leading the CD3+CD56-NKG2C+ fraction in several donors were these clonotypes.

The sequence was collected from a woman under 30 in good health. V and J are TRBV12-3 or TRBV12-4 and TRBJ2-2; 8 nucleotides line up with TRBD1. The sample taken for sequencing was CD4+ T cells sorted from blood. For the CDR3, the DNA is TGTGCCAGCAGTTTTCGACAGGGGAGGTCCGGGGAGCTGTTTTTT. This encodes CASSFRQGRSGELFF.